This T cell receptor (beta chain) was sequenced during a study of Ad26.COV2.S vaccination and SARS-CoV-2 variants. V was trimmed by 3 bases and J by 2 bases, leaving 14 bases between them. CDR1 LGHDT and CDR2 YNNKEL come from the germline V gene (reference sequence). This CDR3 comprises 16 residues. Treatment meaning: some 20 received Ad26.COV2.S at low or high dose, single or two shots; five or six received placebo; per-sample allocation not given. Samples analyzed were those drawn on day 63 after the first vaccine or placebo injection. This table comes from immunoSEQ multiplex PCR, and its TCRdb copy is limited to in-frame clones, with some not included. This sample yields approximately 450,000 clones, of which around 90% are seen a single time; approximately 12% belongs to the top ten.

V is TRBV3-1 (or the pseudogene TRBV3-2) and J is TRBJ1-3; TRBD1 might be the D (6 bases). The receptor comes from a person between 18 and 59 years old who received the Ad26.COV2.S COVID-19 vaccine or a placebo. The input for sequencing was peripheral blood, taken in a trial of Ad26.COV2.S vaccine versus placebo. The CDR3 DNA sequence: TGTGCCAGCAGCCAGAACACAGGGTATGCTGGAAACACCATATATTTT. The encoded protein is CASSQNTGYAGNTIYF.